This section outlines one T cell receptor beta chain sequence together with its context. The age range of participants was about 18 to 95 years, with residence in approximately 25 US areas. Cohorts were determined from participant-reported clinical history. Trimming took 1 base from V and 4 from J, leaving 14 bases between them. CDR1 is SGHNT and CDR2 is YENEEA in the germline V gene. This CDR3 comprises 16 residues. This specimen comes from a study of blood T cell repertoires in COVID-19. Across the whole study: Spain, Italy and the United States supplied samples that represented acute and convalescent COVID-19.

As processed by the authors: Amplified reference gene primers provided the basis for estimating nucleated cell counts. The data were produced by immunoSEQ multiplex PCR, yet TCRdb's version contains in-frame clones alone and is incomplete. That table is the source of V, J and clone size, and D and trimming were worked out from the DNA. The table has 430,000 or so clones, roughly 88% seen once. The V gene is TRBV11-3, the J gene TRBJ2-1, with D maybe TRBD1 (6 bases). This receptor was obtained from a woman aged 18-29 years who had been exposed to COVID-19. The material sequenced was PBMCs or T cells enriched from blood (not recorded which). The CDR3 here is CASSLVTGSPYNEQFF. Written as DNA, the CDR3 is TGTGCCAGCAGCTTAGTCACAGGGTCCCCTTACAATGAGCAGTTCTTC.